A single T cell receptor beta chain is shown here with its context. Libraries were prepared by immunoSEQ multiplex PCR; TCRdb keeps only in-frame clonotypes and omits some of them. The sample lists 2 million or so clones; 85% to 95% were seen once. This entry is derived from a study of shared clonotypes between healthy human individuals. V lost 3 bases to trimming and J lost 5 bases, with 14 bases between them. The germline V gene encodes CDR1 SEHNR and CDR2 FQNEAQ (reference sequence). This CDR3 has 15 residues. Sequencing was performed on naive CD4+ T cells sorted from blood. As for subset: CD45RA+ positively selected. This chain joins TRBV7-9 and TRBJ2-1; D assignment may be TRBD1 or TRBD2 (5 bases each). This clonotype was obtained from a man younger than 35 in good health. The CDR3 bases are TGTGCCAGCAGCTTCCTAGGGGTGGAGGACAATGAGCAGTTCTTC. Amino acids: CASSFLGVEDNEQFF.